This TCR beta chain derives from a study of beta chain features in type 1 diabetes. Sequencing targeted expressed TCRB transcripts, as all isolated RNA had been reverse transcribed. Sequencing used immunoSEQ multiplex PCR; TCRdb keeps in-frame clones, though not all of them. Here the sample spans about 280,000 clones, approximately 15% being singletons. The V and J ends lost 5 bases and 0 bases, in that order; junction bases with no gene match: 4. The CDR3 covers 16 residues. From germline, CDR1 is SGHTA and CDR2 FQGNSA. Overall study results and limits: The study found fewer insertions and more deletions at VDJ junctions in type 1 diabetes patients. Shortening that was moderate but significant affected the TCRB CDR3s of Type 1 diabetes patients in all four CD4+ subsets.

As for this clone: What it recognizes is unknown.

The rearrangement links TRBV7-2 to TRBJ2-2; 9 bases are a match to TRBD2. Sample: naive CD4+ T cells from blood. This receptor was taken from a man aged 18 to 30 with type 1 diabetes. The CDR3: CASSVTSGPNTGELFF. The CDR3 bases are TGTGCCAGCAGCGTCACTAGCGGGCCGAACACCGGGGAGCTGTTTTTT.